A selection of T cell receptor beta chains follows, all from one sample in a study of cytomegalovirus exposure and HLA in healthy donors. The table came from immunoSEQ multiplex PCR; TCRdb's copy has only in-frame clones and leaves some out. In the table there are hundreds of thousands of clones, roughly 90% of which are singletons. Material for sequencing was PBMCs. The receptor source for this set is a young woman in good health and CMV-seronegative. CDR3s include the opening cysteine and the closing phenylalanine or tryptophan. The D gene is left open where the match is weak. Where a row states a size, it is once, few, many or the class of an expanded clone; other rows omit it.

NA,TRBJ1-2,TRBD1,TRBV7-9,CSSSLELGTGAEGYTF,TGTTCCAGCAGCTTAGAGCTCGGGACAGGGGCGGAGGGCTACACCTTC
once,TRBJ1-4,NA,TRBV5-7,CASSLVGWGTTTNEKLFF,TGTGCCAGCAGCTTGGTGGGCTGGGGGACTACAACTAATGAAAAACTGTTTTTT
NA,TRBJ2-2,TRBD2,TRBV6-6,CASLRTSGVTGELFF,TGTGCCAGCCTCCGGACTAGCGGGGTTACCGGGGAGCTGTTTTTT
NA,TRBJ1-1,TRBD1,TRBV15,CATSDRVGSTEAFF,TGTGCCACCAGCGACAGGGTGGGAAGCACTGAAGCTTTCTTT
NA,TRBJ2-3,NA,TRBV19,CASSIQGSDTQYF,TGTGCCAGTAGTATCCAGGGATCAGATACGCAGTATTTT
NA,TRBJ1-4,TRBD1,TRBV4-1,CASSRWTGGRSNEKLFF,TGCGCCAGCAGCCGATGGACAGGGGGCAGATCTAATGAAAAACTGTTTTTT
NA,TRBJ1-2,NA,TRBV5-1,CASSILGADGGYTF,TGCGCCAGCAGCATCCTGGGAGCGGACGGTGGCTACACCTTC
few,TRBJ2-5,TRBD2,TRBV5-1,CASSPGTSGGTETQYF,TGCGCCAGCAGCCCCGGGACTAGCGGGGGGACGGAGACCCAGTACTTC
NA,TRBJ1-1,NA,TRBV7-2,CASSLVANTEAFF,TGTGCCAGCAGCTTAGTGGCTAACACTGAAGCTTTCTTT
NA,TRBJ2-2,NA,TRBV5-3,CARKQGWSGELFF,TGTGCCAGAAAACAGGGATGGTCCGGGGAGCTGTTTTTT
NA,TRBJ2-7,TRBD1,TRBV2,CASGGQGAGEQYF,TGTGCCAGCGGGGGACAGGGGGCAGGTGAGCAGTACTTC
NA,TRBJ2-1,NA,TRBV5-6,CASSPGLSGEQFF,TGTGCCAGCAGCCCGGGACTGTCGGGTGAGCAGTTCTTC
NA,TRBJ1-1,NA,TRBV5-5,CASSYFGEGNTEAFF,TGTGCCAGCAGCTACTTTGGGGAGGGGAACACTGAAGCTTTCTTT
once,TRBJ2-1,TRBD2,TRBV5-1,CASSSTSASSYNEQFF,TGCGCCAGCAGCTCGACTAGCGCGAGCTCCTACAATGAGCAGTTCTTC
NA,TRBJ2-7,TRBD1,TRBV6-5,CASSSLGQGSYEQYF,TGTGCCAGCAGTTCCCTGGGACAGGGGTCCTACGAGCAGTACTTC
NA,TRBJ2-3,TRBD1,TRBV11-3,CASSLQGVTDTQYF,TGTGCCAGCAGCTTACAGGGGGTCACAGATACGCAGTATTTT
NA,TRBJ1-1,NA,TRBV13,CATLREGAGNTEAFF,TGTGCCACCCTCCGGGAGGGAGCAGGAAACACTGAAGCTTTCTTT
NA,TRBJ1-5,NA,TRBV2,CASSESLASNQPQHF,TGTGCCAGCAGTGAAAGTTTAGCTAGCAATCAGCCCCAGCATTTT
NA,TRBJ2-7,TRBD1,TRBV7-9,CSSSQGQGSSGGNYEQYF,TGTTCCAGCAGCCAGGGACAGGGGTCCAGCGGGGGAAACTACGAGCAGTACTTC
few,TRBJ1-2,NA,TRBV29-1,CSVGAERMYYGYTF,TGCAGCGTTGGGGCAGAAAGGATGTACTATGGCTACACCTTC
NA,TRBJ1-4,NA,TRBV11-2,CASSLGQIVGEKLFF,TGTGCCAGCAGCTTAGGACAGATCGTCGGAGAAAAACTGTTTTTT
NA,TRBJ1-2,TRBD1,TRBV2,CASSARDRGWVNYGYTF,TGTGCCAGCAGTGCCCGGGACAGGGGATGGGTAAACTATGGCTACACCTTC
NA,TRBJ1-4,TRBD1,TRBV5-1,CASSVQGQGSMYEKLFF,TGCGCCAGCAGCGTGCAGGGACAGGGATCAATGTATGAAAAACTGTTTTTT
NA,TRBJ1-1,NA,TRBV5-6,CASSWGVGGNTEAFF,TGTGCCAGCAGCTGGGGGGTGGGGGGGAACACTGAAGCTTTCTTT
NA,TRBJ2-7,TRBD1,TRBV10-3,CAIGQAGYEQYF,TGTGCCATTGGACAGGCTGGCTACGAGCAGTACTTC
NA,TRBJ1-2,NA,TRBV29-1,CSATSPREGYGYTF,TGCAGCGCAACCTCCCCCCGGGAAGGCTATGGCTACACCTTC
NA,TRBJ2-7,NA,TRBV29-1,CSVFQGGEQYF,TGCAGCGTGTTCCAGGGTGGAGAGCAGTACTTC
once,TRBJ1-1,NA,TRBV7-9,CAPSRDVLNTEAFF,TGTGCCCCCTCCCGGGATGTGTTGAACACTGAAGCTTTCTTT
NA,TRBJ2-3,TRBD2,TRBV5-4,CACFPGLAGGYTDTQYF,TGTGCCTGCTTCCCGGGACTAGCGGGGGGTTACACAGATACGCAGTATTTT
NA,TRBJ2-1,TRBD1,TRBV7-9,CASSPQTGVNEQFF,TGTGCCAGCAGCCCGCAGACAGGGGTCAATGAGCAGTTCTTC